The rows below give T cell receptor beta chains drawn from one sample of a study of regulatory T cells in long-lasting Graves disease. TCRdb recomputed calls from the multiplex PCR reads with MiXCR, one row per CDR3 protein. The sample comprises around 460,000 distinct CDR3 sequences, roughly 22% of which are singletons, and around 13% rests with the top ten. The specimen was peripheral blood mononuclear cells (PBMCs), collected when the disease was refractory, from a patient treated with antithyroid drugs. These TCRs come from a female donor with Graves disease. The CDR3 runs from the conserved cysteine through the conserved F or W. D genes are given only for firm matches. Clone size, where shown, is once, few, many, or a class for clones that have expanded.

clone_size	d_call	v_call	j_call	cdr3_nt	cdr3_aa
many	.	TRBV28	TRBJ1-2	TGTGCCAGCACGACTGGATTGTCCTCCTATGGCTACACCTTC	CASTTGLSSYGYTF
many	TRBD2	TRBV28	TRBJ2-7	TGTGCCAGCAGTTATATAGCGGGAGTAGTCTACGAGCAGTACTTC	CASSYIAGVVYEQYF
few	.	TRBV29-1	TRBJ2-2	TGCAGCGTTGACGAGGCGAACACCGGGGAGCTGTTTTTT	CSVDEANTGELFF
few	TRBD2	TRBV20-1	TRBJ2-4	TGCAGTGCTGAATCCCTAGCGGTGGAAAACATTCAGTACTTC	CSAESLAVENIQYF
few	TRBD1	TRBV20-1	TRBJ1-4	TGCAGTGCTAGAGATTTCCAGGGGGCGGCTAATGAAAAACTGTTTTTT	CSARDFQGAANEKLFF
.	.	TRBV25-1	TRBJ1-1	TGTGCCAGCAGTGATGGAGGTAGGAGTAGGAACACTGAAGCTTTCTTT	CASSDGGRSRNTEAFF
many	TRBD1	TRBV29-1	TRBJ1-2	TGCAGCGCTACAGGGGAGGAAGGCTACACCTTC	CSATGEEGYTF
.	.	TRBV24-1	TRBJ2-3	TGTGCCACCAGCCTCGTGGCAGGAGATACGCAGTATTTT	CATSLVAGDTQYF
few	.	TRBV7-2	TRBJ1-1	TGTGCCAGCAGCTTAAAAAGGGGGGGGAACACTGAAGCTTTCTTT	CASSLKRGGNTEAFF
many	.	TRBV10-3	TRBJ1-1	TGTGCCATCAGTGGGGGGGAACGAAACACTGAAGCTTTCTTT	CAISGGERNTEAFF
.	TRBD2	TRBV18	TRBJ2-7	TGTGCCAGCTCACCCCTAGTAGCGGGGTTCTCCTACGAGCAGTACTTC	CASSPLVAGFSYEQYF
many	.	TRBV28	TRBJ2-5	TGTGCCAGCAGTTCGGACAGCCAAGAGACCCAGTACTTC	CASSSDSQETQYF
.	.	TRBV6-4	TRBJ2-7	TGTGCCAGCGCGGACAGCCCCTACGAGCAGTACTTC	CASADSPYEQYF
.	.	TRBV15	TRBJ1-2	TGTGCCACCAGCAGAGAGGGTGGGGGGGAAGTCTATGGCTACACCTTC	CATSREGGGEVYGYTF
.	.	TRBV29-1	TRBJ2-1	TGCAGCGTTGATGGCGGGACCTACAATGAGCAGTTCTTC	CSVDGGTYNEQFF